This T cell receptor beta chain was recovered during a study of T cell repertoires in cytomegalovirus infection. Study overall: Based on public TCR beta signatures, there were indications of CMV infection and of a matching HLA type. Study results and limitations: Across the ex vivo response, the dominant clonotypes were HLA-C-restricted CMV-specific TCR beta clonotypes.

J was trimmed by 4 bases and V by 1 base; bases with no gene match: 2. The CDR3 spans 15 residues. Germline CDR1 is MDHEN and CDR2 is SYDVKM. TCRdb reprocessed the reads via MiXCR and lists one record per CDR3 protein. The table lists some 150,000 distinct CDR3 sequences, 32% of them singletons. This clonotype showed up just a few times. Its specificity is not known. V and J are TRBV28 and TRBJ2-3; 10 bases are shared with TRBD1. Sequenced here: CD8+ T cells from cultured PBMCs, sampled from culture after CMV antigen stimulation. The sequence was obtained from a human donor in good health (CMV status not recorded). Some clones in this sample may be carry-over from other donors' samples. The CDR3, as DNA: TGTGCCAGCAGTTTATTAGGGACAGGGGCAGATACGCAGTATTTT. This codes for CASSLLGTGADTQYF.